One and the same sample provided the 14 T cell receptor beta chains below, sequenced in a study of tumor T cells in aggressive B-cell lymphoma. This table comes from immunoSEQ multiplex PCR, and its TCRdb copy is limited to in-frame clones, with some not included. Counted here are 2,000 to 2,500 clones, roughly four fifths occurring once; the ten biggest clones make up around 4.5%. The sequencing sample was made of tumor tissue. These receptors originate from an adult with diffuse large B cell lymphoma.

In DNA, the CDR3 is TGTGCCAGCAGTGAGGGGTTTGGGGGGGCTGAGCAGTTCTTC. It translates to CASSEGFGGAEQFF. V and J are TRBV2 and TRBJ2-1, with a tentative D call TRBD2 (7 bases). This CDR3 is built from 14 residues. V was clipped by 3 bases and J by 9 bases, with 15 bases between them. CDR1 and CDR2 from the germline V gene are SNHLY and FYNNEI.

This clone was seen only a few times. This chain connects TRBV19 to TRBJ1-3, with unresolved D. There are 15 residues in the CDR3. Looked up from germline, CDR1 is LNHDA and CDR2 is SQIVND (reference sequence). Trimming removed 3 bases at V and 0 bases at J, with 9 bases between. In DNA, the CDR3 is TGTGCCAGTAGTATGGCCCCAGACTCTGGAAACACCATATATTTT. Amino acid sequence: CASSMAPDSGNTIYF.

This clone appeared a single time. The chain's CDR3 is CASTSGQLTGELFF. The CDR3 DNA reads TGTGCCAGCACCTCGGGACAACTCACCGGGGAGCTGTTTTTT. This chain links TRBV5-5 with TRBJ2-2; weak D call: TRBD1 (6 bases). Per germline, CDR1 SGHKS and CDR2 YYEKEE (reference sequence). The length of the CDR3 is 14 residues. Trimming left V 6 bases short and J 4 bases short, with 13 bases between.

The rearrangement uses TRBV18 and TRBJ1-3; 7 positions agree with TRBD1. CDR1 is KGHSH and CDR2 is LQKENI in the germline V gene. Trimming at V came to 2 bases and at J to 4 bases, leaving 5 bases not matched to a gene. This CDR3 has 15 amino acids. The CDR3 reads CASSPNRGGGNTIYF. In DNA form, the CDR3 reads TGTGCCAGCTCACCAAACAGGGGAGGAGGAAACACCATATATTTT.

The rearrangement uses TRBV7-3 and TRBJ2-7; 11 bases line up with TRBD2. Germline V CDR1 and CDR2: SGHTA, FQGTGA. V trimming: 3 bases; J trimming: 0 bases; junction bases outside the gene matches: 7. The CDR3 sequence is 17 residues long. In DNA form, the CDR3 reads TGTGCCAGCAGCTTGTTGGCACTAGCGGGGGACTCCTACGAGCAGTACTTC. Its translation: CASSLLALAGDSYEQYF.

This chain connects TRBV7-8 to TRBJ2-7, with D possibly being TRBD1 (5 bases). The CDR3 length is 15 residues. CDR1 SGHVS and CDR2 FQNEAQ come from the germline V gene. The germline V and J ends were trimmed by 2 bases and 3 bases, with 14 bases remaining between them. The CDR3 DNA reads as TGTGCCAGCAGCTTACCCGAACAGGCGCTCTACGAGCAGTACTTC. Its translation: CASSLPEQALYEQYF.

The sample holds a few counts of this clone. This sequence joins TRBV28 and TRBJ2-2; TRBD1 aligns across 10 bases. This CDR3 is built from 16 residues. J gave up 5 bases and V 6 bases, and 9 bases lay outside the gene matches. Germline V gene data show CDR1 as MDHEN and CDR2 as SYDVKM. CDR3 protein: CASRSAGTGVTGELFF. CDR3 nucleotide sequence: TGTGCCAGCAGGTCCGCCGGGACAGGGGTAACCGGGGAGCTGTTTTTT.

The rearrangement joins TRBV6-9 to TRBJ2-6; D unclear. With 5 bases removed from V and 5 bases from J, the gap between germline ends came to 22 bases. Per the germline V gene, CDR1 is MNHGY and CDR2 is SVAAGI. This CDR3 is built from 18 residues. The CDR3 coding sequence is TGTGCCAGCAGTGGCTTACGCTTACGACAAAGTCGGGCCAACGTCCTGACTTTC. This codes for CASSGLRLRQSRANVLTF.

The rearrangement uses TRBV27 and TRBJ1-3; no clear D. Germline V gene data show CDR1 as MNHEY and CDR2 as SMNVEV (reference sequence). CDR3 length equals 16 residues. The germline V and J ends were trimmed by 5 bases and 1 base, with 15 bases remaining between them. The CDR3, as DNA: TGTGCCAGCAGTAAGTCAGGTTTTCCTTCTGGAAACACCATATATTTT. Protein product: CASSKSGFPSGNTIYF.

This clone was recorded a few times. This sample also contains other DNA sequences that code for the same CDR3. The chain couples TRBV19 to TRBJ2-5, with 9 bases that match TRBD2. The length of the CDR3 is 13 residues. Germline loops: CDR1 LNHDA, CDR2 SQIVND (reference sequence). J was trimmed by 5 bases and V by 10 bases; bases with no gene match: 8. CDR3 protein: CATSSGSRETQYF. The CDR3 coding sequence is TGTGCCACCAGTAGCGGGAGTCGGGAGACCCAGTACTTC.

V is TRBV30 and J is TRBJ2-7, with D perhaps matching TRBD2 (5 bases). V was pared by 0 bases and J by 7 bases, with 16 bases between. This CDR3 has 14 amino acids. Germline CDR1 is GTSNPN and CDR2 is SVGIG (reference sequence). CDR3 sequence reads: CAWSVLLPSGEQYF. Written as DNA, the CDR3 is TGTGCCTGGAGTGTCCTGTTACCCTCGGGGGAGCAGTACTTC. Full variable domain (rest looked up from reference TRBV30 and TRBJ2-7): SQTIHQWPATLVQPVGSPLSLECTVEGTSNPNLYWYRQAAGRGLQLLFYSVGIGQISSEVPQNLSASRPQDRQFILSSKKLLLSDSGFYLCAWSVLLPSGEQYFGPGTRLTVT.

CDR3 loop: CASSLTGTGGYSEQFF. CDR3 DNA sequence: TGTGCCAGCAGCTTAACGGGGACAGGGGGTTATAGTGAGCAGTTCTTC. The rearrangement uses TRBV7-3 and TRBJ2-1; 11 bases agree with TRBD1. Germline lookup yields CDR1 SGHTA and CDR2 FQGTGA. CDR3 length: 16 residues. The V and J ends lost 0 bases and 9 bases, in that order; junction bases with no gene match: 7.

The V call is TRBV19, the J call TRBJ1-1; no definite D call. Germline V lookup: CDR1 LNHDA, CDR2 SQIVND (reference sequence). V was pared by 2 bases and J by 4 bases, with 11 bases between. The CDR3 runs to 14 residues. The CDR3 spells CASSILGAGTEAFF. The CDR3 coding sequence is TGTGCCAGTAGTATATTGGGTGCGGGCACTGAAGCTTTCTTT.

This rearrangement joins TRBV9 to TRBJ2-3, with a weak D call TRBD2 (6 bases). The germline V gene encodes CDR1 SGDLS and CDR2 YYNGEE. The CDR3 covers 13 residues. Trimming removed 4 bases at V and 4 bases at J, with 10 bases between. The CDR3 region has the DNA TGTGCCAGCAGCTCCCGACTAGCAGATACGCAGTATTTT. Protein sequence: CASSSRLADTQYF.